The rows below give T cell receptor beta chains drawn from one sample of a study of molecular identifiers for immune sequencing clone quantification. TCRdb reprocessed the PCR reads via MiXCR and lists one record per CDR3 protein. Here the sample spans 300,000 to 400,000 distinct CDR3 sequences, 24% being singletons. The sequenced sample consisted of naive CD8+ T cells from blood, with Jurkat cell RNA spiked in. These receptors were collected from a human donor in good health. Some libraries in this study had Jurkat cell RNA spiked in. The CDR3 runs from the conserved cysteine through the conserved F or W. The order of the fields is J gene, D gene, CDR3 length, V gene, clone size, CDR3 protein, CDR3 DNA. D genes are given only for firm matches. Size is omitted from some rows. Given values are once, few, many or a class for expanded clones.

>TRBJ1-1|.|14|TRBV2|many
CASSDRLLNTEAFF
TGTGCCAGCAGCGACAGATTGTTGAACACTGAAGCTTTCTTT
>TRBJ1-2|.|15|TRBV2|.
CASSESAGRFYGYTF
TGTGCCAGCAGTGAAAGTGCAGGGAGGTTCTATGGCTACACCTTC
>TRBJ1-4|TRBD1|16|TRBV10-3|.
CAISESDRGLKEKLFF
TGTGCCATCAGTGAGTCAGACAGGGGGCTAAAAGAAAAACTGTTTTTT
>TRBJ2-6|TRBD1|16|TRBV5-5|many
CASSLNRGYGANVLTF
TGTGCCAGCAGTTTGAACAGGGGCTATGGGGCCAACGTCCTGACTTTC
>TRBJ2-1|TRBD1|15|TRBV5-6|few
CASSQDRGHVNEQFF
TGTGCCAGCAGCCAGGACAGGGGGCATGTAAATGAGCAGTTCTTC
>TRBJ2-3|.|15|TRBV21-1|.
CASSIKQSNPDTQYF
TGTGCCAGCAGCATCAAGCAGAGCAACCCAGATACGCAGTATTTT
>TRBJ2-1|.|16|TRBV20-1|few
CSARDQVGGHYNEQFF
TGCAGTGCTAGAGATCAGGTCGGGGGCCATTACAATGAGCAGTTCTTC
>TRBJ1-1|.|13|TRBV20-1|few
CSARELGNTEAFF
TGCAGTGCTAGAGAGCTTGGGAACACTGAAGCTTTCTTT
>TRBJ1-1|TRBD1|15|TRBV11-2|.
CASSRTTTGGPEAFF
TGTGCCAGCAGCCGCACCACCACAGGGGGCCCTGAAGCTTTCTTT
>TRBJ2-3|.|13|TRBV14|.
CASSLGSSDTQYF
TGTGCCAGCAGCCTGGGGTCTTCAGATACGCAGTATTTT
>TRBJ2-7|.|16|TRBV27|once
CASSPSWPGRSYEQYF
TGTGCCAGCAGTCCCAGTTGGCCGGGCCGCTCCTACGAGCAGTACTTC
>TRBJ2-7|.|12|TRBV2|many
CASSEVSYEQYF
TGTGCCAGCAGTGAAGTGTCCTACGAGCAGTACTTC
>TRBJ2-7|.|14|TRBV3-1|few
CASSLTRGGYEQYF
TGTGCCAGCAGTCTGACTAGAGGGGGTTACGAGCAGTACTTC
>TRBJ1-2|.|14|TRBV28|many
CASSLLLLNYGYTF
TGTGCCAGCAGTTTATTGCTCCTTAACTATGGCTACACCTTC
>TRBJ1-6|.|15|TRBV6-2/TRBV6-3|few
CASAPGTAYNSPLHF
TGTGCCAGCGCACCCGGGACGGCATATAATTCACCCCTCCACTTT
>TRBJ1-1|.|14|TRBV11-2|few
CASSLALRPDEAFF
TGTGCCAGCAGCTTAGCCCTAAGACCTGATGAAGCTTTCTTT
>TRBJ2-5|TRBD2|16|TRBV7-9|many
CASSHGLAGVRETQYF
TGTGCCAGCAGCCATGGACTAGCGGGAGTCCGCGAGACCCAGTACTTC
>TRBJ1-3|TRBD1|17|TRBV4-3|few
CASSQVFGQGNGNTIYF
TGCGCCAGCAGCCAAGTGTTCGGACAGGGGAACGGAAACACCATATATTTT
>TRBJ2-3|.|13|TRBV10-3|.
CAITRAPRDTQYF
TGTGCCATCACCCGAGCCCCCCGGGATACGCAGTATTTT
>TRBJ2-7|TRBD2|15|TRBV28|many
CASSLIGGRAYEQYF
TGTGCCAGCAGTTTAATCGGCGGGAGGGCCTACGAGCAGTACTTC
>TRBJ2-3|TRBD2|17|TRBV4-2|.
CASSQEVSGLASDTQYF
TGTGCCAGCAGCCAAGAAGTTTCGGGACTAGCAAGTGATACGCAGTATTTT
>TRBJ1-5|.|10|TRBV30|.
CACGDQPQHF
TGTGCCTGTGGAGATCAGCCCCAGCATTTT
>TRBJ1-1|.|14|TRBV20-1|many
CSAPTSPTNTEAFF
TGCAGTGCTCCTACATCACCGACGAACACTGAAGCTTTCTTT
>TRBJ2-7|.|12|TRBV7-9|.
CASSPRTAEQYF
TGTGCCAGCAGCCCACGGACTGCCGAGCAGTACTTC
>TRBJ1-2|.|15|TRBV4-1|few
CASSQDLYSNYGYTF
TGCGCCAGCAGCCAAGATCTTTACAGTAACTATGGCTACACCTTC
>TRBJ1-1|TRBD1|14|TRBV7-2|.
CASSGGQANTEAFF
TGTGCCAGCAGCGGCGGACAGGCCAACACTGAAGCTTTCTTT
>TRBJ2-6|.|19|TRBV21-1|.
CASSKVVVDRSSGANVLTF
TGTGCCAGCAGCAAAGTTGTTGTGGACCGGTCCTCTGGGGCCAACGTCCTGACTTTC
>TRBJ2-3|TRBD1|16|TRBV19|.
CASSPGTVYPTDTQYF
TGTGCCAGTAGTCCTGGGACAGTCTACCCCACAGATACGCAGTATTTT
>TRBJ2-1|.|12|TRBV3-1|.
CASQDSYDEQFF
TGTGCCAGTCAGGACTCGTACGATGAGCAGTTCTTC
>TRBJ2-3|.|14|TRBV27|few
CASSLGWAGDTQYF
TGTGCCAGCAGTTTGGGTTGGGCGGGAGATACGCAGTATTTT
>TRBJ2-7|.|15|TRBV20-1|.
CSARPDGAPPYEQYF
TGCAGTGCTAGACCGGACGGGGCTCCTCCGTACGAGCAGTACTTC
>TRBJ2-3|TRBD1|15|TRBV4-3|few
CASSQSGTGADTQYF
TGCGCCAGCAGCCAGAGTGGGACAGGGGCAGATACGCAGTATTTT
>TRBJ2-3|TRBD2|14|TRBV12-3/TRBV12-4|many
CASGTSGAPDTQYF
TGTGCCAGTGGGACTAGCGGGGCCCCAGATACGCAGTATTTT